One sample yielded the 32 T cell receptor beta chains listed below, sequenced in a study of T cell responses to AZD1222 COVID-19 vaccine. The protocol was immunoSEQ multiplex PCR, while the TCRdb copy is restricted to in-frame clones and leaves out a portion. The repertoire holds roughly 85,000 clones, roughly nine tenths seen once, with 5.5% to 8% in the top ten. Sequenced material: peripheral blood, taken on day 0 of AZD1222 vaccination. The receptor set was obtained from an adult in good health.

This rearrangement joins TRBV10-3 to TRBJ2-2; D is uncertain. Germline CDR1 ENHRY, CDR2 SYGVKD. The V gene lost 6 bases and the J gene lost 5 bases, with 16 bases spanning the gap. The CDR3 is 15 amino acids. In DNA, the CDR3 is TGTGCCATCAGAGACCTCTCGCGTGGGACCGGGGAGCTGTTTTTT. Translated: CAIRDLSRGTGELFF.

This chain connects TRBV19 to TRBJ2-6, with D perhaps TRBD1 (6 bases). The CDR3 runs to 15 residues. The germline V gene has CDR1 LNHDA and CDR2 SQIVND (reference sequence). With 3 bases removed from V and 0 bases from J, the gap between germline ends came to 6 bases. In DNA, the CDR3 is TGTGCCAGTAGTATGGACAGCTCTGGGGCCAACGTCCTGACTTTC. Amino acid sequence: CASSMDSSGANVLTF.

The chain recombines TRBV6-5 with TRBJ1-3; D unclear. The CDR3 covers 14 residues. The V end was cut by 5 bases, the J end by 0 bases, with 8 bases between. The V gene's germline CDR1 is MNHEY and CDR2 SVGAGI. DNA for the CDR3: TGTGCCAGCAGTCCCCATGACTCTGGAAACACCATATATTTT. Translation: CASSPHDSGNTIYF.

The chain is built from TRBV9 and TRBJ2-1, with a weak D call TRBD2 (6 bases). Germline values: CDR1 SGDLS, CDR2 YYNGEE. Trimming shortened V by 7 bases and J by 9 bases, and 20 bases separated the two germline ends. CDR3 length: 14 amino acids. The CDR3 here is CASSGAVGGREQFF. The CDR3 DNA reads TGTGCCAGCTCTGGGGCGGTGGGAGGTCGTGAGCAGTTCTTC.

This chain uses TRBV6-1 with TRBJ2-7; D perhaps matches TRBD2 (6 bases). This CDR3 spans 14 amino acids. Germline assignment: CDR1 MNHNS and CDR2 SASEGT. V was trimmed by 2 bases and J by 4 bases, leaving 12 bases between them. The CDR3 protein is CASSELTGEYEQYF. CDR3 in DNA: TGTGCCAGCAGTGAACTAACGGGAGAGTACGAGCAGTACTTC.

The chain carries TRBV7-9 and TRBJ2-1; D gene ambiguous. Germline values: CDR1 SEHNR, CDR2 FQNEAQ (reference sequence). The CDR3 runs to 13 residues. The V end was cut by 4 bases, the J end by 4 bases, with 8 bases between. The CDR3 coding sequence is TGTGCCAGCAGCTCGGATTCTTACAATGAGCAGTTCTTC. Amino acids: CASSSDSYNEQFF.

The chain recombines TRBV9 with TRBJ2-7; weak D call: TRBD2 (5 bases). This CDR3 contains 14 residues. Germline V CDR1 and CDR2: SGDLS, YYNGEE. V lost 2 bases and J lost 5, with 14 bases in between. The CDR3 DNA is TGTGCCAGCAGCGTCGGACTGGACCTCAACGAGCAGTACTTC. Translation: CASSVGLDLNEQYF.

The chain couples TRBV28 to TRBJ1-2; D possibly corresponds to TRBD1 (6 bases). The CDR3 is made up of 13 amino acids. The ends were cut back, 6 bases at V and 2 bases at J, with 10 bases in the middle. Germline assignment: CDR1 MDHEN and CDR2 SYDVKM. CDR3 residues: CASRQTGNYGYTF. The CDR3 coding sequence is TGTGCCAGCAGGCAAACAGGGAACTATGGCTACACCTTC.

This chain links TRBV11-3 with TRBJ1-1; 8 bases are a match to TRBD1. CDR1 and CDR2 (germline): SGHNT, YENEEA. The V gene end was trimmed by 4 bases and the J gene end by 2 bases; junction bases not matched to a gene: 9. This CDR3 has 16 residues. Here the CDR3 DNA reads TGTGCCAGCAGCTCCCGGACAGGGTCGGGTAACACTGAAGCTTTCTTT. This encodes CASSSRTGSGNTEAFF.

The chain is built from TRBV10-3 and TRBJ1-4; TRBD1 aligns across 7 bases. Unmatched junction bases numbered 4, after V lost 4 bases and J lost 8 bases. Germline loops: CDR1 ENHRY, CDR2 SYGVKD. The length of the CDR3 is 13 residues. CDR3 coding DNA: TGTGCCATCAGTGTAGGGGGCCGCGAAAAACTGTTTTTT. Its protein is CAISVGGREKLFF.

The chain carries TRBV4-1 and TRBJ2-5; no reliable D call. Germline V gene sequence: CDR1 MGHRA, CDR2 YSYEKL. V was clipped by 1 base and J by 7 bases, with 7 bases between them. The CDR3 extends over 12 amino acids. CDR3 sequence reads: CASSQAAGTQYF. CDR3 sequence (DNA): TGCGCCAGCAGCCAAGCCGCAGGGACCCAGTACTTC.

This chain joins TRBV6-5 and TRBJ1-1; a possible D gene is TRBD1 (5 bases). The CDR3 consists of 14 residues. From germline, CDR1 is MNHEY and CDR2 SVGAGI. Trimming removed 5 bases from V and 4 bases from J, with 14 bases in between. The CDR3 here is CASSQAGEGTEAFF. As DNA, the CDR3 is TGTGCCAGCAGTCAGGCGGGGGAGGGCACTGAAGCTTTCTTT.

The chain recombines TRBV28 with TRBJ2-7, with TRBD1 matching over 11 bases. The V segment lost 2 bases and the J segment 4 bases; nucleotides outside the gene matches: 7. Per germline, CDR1 MDHEN and CDR2 SYDVKM. The CDR3 spans 16 residues. In nucleotides, the CDR3 is TGTGCCAGCAGTTTAACGGACAGGGGGCTAGGGTACGAGCAGTACTTC. This sequence encodes CASSLTDRGLGYEQYF.

The CDR3 sequence: CASSPGQGYTGELFF. CDR3 DNA sequence: TGTGCCAGCAGCCCCGGACAGGGATACACCGGGGAGCTGTTTTTT. The V and J genes are TRBV11-2 and TRBJ2-2; 8 bases agree with TRBD1. Trimming cost V 5 bases and J 3 bases; bases outside gene matches: 5. The CDR3 runs 15 residues. The germline V gene has CDR1 SGHAT and CDR2 FQNNGV.

The chain employs TRBV6-4 and TRBJ2-2, with TRBD2 identical over 8 bases. This CDR3 is built from 15 residues. J gave up 5 bases and V 6 bases, and 8 bases lay outside the gene matches. CDR1 and CDR2 (germline): MRHNA, SNTAGT. This chain's CDR3 is CASRPSGGRTGELFF. The CDR3, as DNA: TGTGCCAGCAGACCAAGCGGGGGCCGGACCGGGGAGCTGTTTTTT.

The chain couples TRBV7-2 to TRBJ1-6; no definite D call. The CDR3 is 15 amino acids. Germline V gene data show CDR1 as SGHTA and CDR2 as FQGNSA. V lost 1 base and J 7 bases, leaving 11 bases between the germline ends. The CDR3 coding sequence is TGTGCCAGCAGCTTAGAGGCTATGGGGAATTCACCCCTCCACTTT. Its translation is CASSLEAMGNSPLHF.

This chain connects TRBV21-1 to TRBJ1-5; the D call in the table, TRBD1, was not verified against the DNA. TRBV21-1 is recorded as a pseudogene. There are 17 residues in the CDR3. Here the CDR3 reads CASSLADRGKGNQPQHF. Written as DNA, the CDR3 is TGTGCCAGCAGCCTTGCGGACAGGGGAAAAGGCAATCAGCCCCAGCATTTT.

The J gene is TRBJ2-7, the V gene TRBV2; the match to TRBD1 covers 11 bases. With 7 bases clipped from V and 4 bases from J, the junction kept 3 bases outside the gene matches. From germline, CDR1 is SNHLY and CDR2 FYNNEI. This CDR3 spans 13 amino acids. CDR3 region: CASMGQGGYEQYF. CDR3 coding DNA: TGTGCCAGCATGGGACAGGGGGGGTACGAGCAGTACTTC.

This sequence joins TRBV19 and TRBJ1-1, with 9 bases identical to TRBD1. Per germline, CDR1 LNHDA and CDR2 SQIVND (reference sequence). J gave up 4 bases and V 4 bases, and 1 base lay outside the gene matches. The CDR3 totals 13 residues. The CDR3 DNA reads as TGTGCCAGTAGTAAGACAGGGGGCACTGAAGCTTTCTTT. Protein sequence: CASSKTGGTEAFF.

V and J are TRBV30 and TRBJ1-4; no clear D. CDR3 length: 13 amino acids. Germline V gene lookup returns CDR1 GTSNPN and CDR2 SVGIG (reference sequence). Trimming cost V 2 bases and J 8 bases, with 12 bases left between them. The CDR3 here is CAWSFWASEKLFF. The CDR3 DNA is TGTGCCTGGAGTTTTTGGGCGTCAGAAAAACTGTTTTTT.

The gene calls are TRBV5-8 and TRBJ1-4; tentatively, D is TRBD1 (6 bases). The CDR3 runs 14 residues. V was clipped by 6 bases and J by 8 bases, with 17 bases between them. From germline, CDR1 is SGHTS and CDR2 YDEGEE. The CDR3 loop is CASNPRGPGEKLFF. The CDR3, as DNA: TGTGCCAGCAATCCCAGGGGCCCCGGGGAAAAACTGTTTTTT.

The rearrangement uses TRBV19 and TRBJ1-1; D is unresolved. Trimming pared 5 bases from V and 4 bases from J, leaving 11 bases between. This CDR3 spans 13 amino acids. Germline CDR1 is LNHDA and CDR2 is SQIVND (reference sequence). The CDR3 loop reads CASSVYSTTEAFF. As DNA, the CDR3 is TGTGCCAGTAGTGTTTACAGTACCACTGAAGCTTTCTTT.

The chain recombines TRBV5-6 with TRBJ2-5; no clear D. The CDR3 has 14 amino acids. The germline gives CDR1 SGHDT, CDR2 YYEEEE. The V gene lost 0 bases and the J gene lost 5 bases, with 11 bases spanning the gap. The CDR3 DNA sequence: TGTGCCAGCAGCTTGGGACTCGCGGTGGAGACCCAGTACTTC. Its translation is CASSLGLAVETQYF.

V and J are TRBV5-1 and TRBJ2-5, with TRBD2 matching 12 bases. This CDR3 contains 17 residues. Germline V gene lookup returns CDR1 SGHRS and CDR2 YFSETQ. V gave up 3 bases and J gave up 5 bases; unmatched junction bases: 11. CDR3 region: CASSSLPSGRAVETQYF. For the CDR3, the DNA is TGCGCCAGCAGCTCTCTTCCTAGCGGGAGGGCCGTTGAGACCCAGTACTTC.

The chain combines TRBV27 with TRBJ2-7; tentative D call: TRBD1 (6 bases). Per germline, CDR1 MNHEY and CDR2 SMNVEV (reference sequence). This CDR3 contains 14 residues. The germline V and J ends were trimmed by 2 bases and 1 base, with 9 bases remaining between them. The DNA of the CDR3 is TGTGCCAGCAGTTTAGAAAGGGGGTCCTACGAGCAGTACTTC. Its protein is CASSLERGSYEQYF.

The V and J genes are TRBV25-1 and TRBJ1-2; 9 positions agree with TRBD1. Germline trimming cut 6 bases from V and 4 bases from J; bases unmatched to any gene: 12. There are 16 residues in the CDR3. The germline V gene encodes CDR1 MGHDK and CDR2 SYGVNS. The CDR3 here is CASRAEAGQGVYGYTF. The CDR3 nucleotides read TGTGCCAGCAGGGCCGAGGCGGGACAGGGAGTCTATGGCTACACCTTC.

The gene calls are TRBV27 and TRBJ2-1; 7 nucleotides align to TRBD2. Germline CDR1 and CDR2: MNHEY and SMNVEV (reference sequence). The CDR3 sequence is 15 residues long. V lost 3 bases and J lost 7; bases outside the gene matches: 9. CDR3 sequence: CASSFSGIGSNEQFF. The CDR3 DNA is TGTGCCAGCAGTTTCAGCGGGATTGGGTCGAATGAGCAGTTCTTC.

The chain has TRBV14 and TRBJ1-2, with TRBD1 identical over 8 bases. The CDR3 length is 14 residues. Trimming removed 2 bases from V and 6 bases from J; junction bases left unmatched: 5. Germline values: CDR1 SGHDN, CDR2 FVKESK. The CDR3 DNA reads TGTGCCAGCAGCCAACGGGCAGGGGGCGATGGCTACACCTTC. Amino acids: CASSQRAGGDGYTF.

The chain has TRBV7-2 and TRBJ2-3, with 10 bases identical to TRBD2. This CDR3 spans 18 amino acids. Germline CDR1 and CDR2: SGHTA and FQGNSA. Trimming took 2 bases from V and 2 from J; bases not matched to a gene: 10. CDR3 sequence reads: CASSLRGLAGVNTDTQYF. CDR3 in DNA: TGTGCCAGCAGCTTAAGGGGCCTAGCGGGGGTCAACACAGATACGCAGTATTTT.

The rearrangement uses TRBV5-6 and TRBJ2-2; 11 nucleotides agree with TRBD2. The junction had 14 bases not matched to a gene; V was cut back by 4 bases and J by 9 bases. Germline-derived CDR1 and CDR2 are SGHDT and YYEEEE. This CDR3 has 17 residues. The DNA for the CDR3 is TGTGCCAGCAGCCGCTTTCGGGGGACTAGCGGAAGCCGGGAGCTGTTTTTT. Protein product: CASSRFRGTSGSRELFF.

This chain uses TRBV6-5 with TRBJ2-7; 11 nucleotides line up with TRBD1. Germline V gene data show CDR1 as MNHEY and CDR2 as SVGAGI. This CDR3 region has 15 residues. The V gene end was trimmed by 6 bases and the J gene end by 3 bases; junction bases not matched to a gene: 7. The CDR3, as DNA: TGTGCCAGCAGGACCGGACAGGGGGCGCTCTACGAGCAGTACTTC. It specifies CASRTGQGALYEQYF.

The V gene is TRBV6-5, the J gene TRBJ2-2; D unresolved. V shed 5 bases and J shed 6 bases, with 13 bases lying between them. Germline CDR1 MNHEY, CDR2 SVGAGI. CDR3 size: 14 residues. In nucleotides, the CDR3 is TGTGCCAGCAGTCCCCTGGTCGTGTCCGGGGAGCTGTTTTTT. As protein: CASSPLVVSGELFF.